This T cell receptor (beta chain) is from a study of blood T cell repertoires in COVID-19. Study context: PBMCs, B-cell-depleted T cells, or T cells provided the cDNA or gDNA that made up the material.

In the authors' methods: By means of reference gene primer amplification, nucleated cell counts were estimated. This table comes from immunoSEQ multiplex PCR, and its TCRdb copy is limited to in-frame clones, with some not included. That table is the source of V, J and clone size, and D and trimming were worked out from the DNA. The table has tens of thousands of clones, approximately 78% seen once; the top ten hold around 6.9%. The CDR3 consists of 13 residues. The germline V gene has CDR1 SNHLY and CDR2 FYNNEI. V lost 5 bases and J 4 bases, leaving 11 bases between the germline ends. This clonotype was sampled from a human donor in a cohort sampled during active COVID-19. Specimen: peripheral blood. The genes are TRBV2 and TRBJ2-5; D is uncertain. In DNA, the CDR3 is TGTGCCAGCAGTTTCGACATAGGAGAGACCCAGTACTTC. Translation gives CASSFDIGETQYF.